The 9 T cell receptor beta chains below were found in one sample sequenced in a study of cytomegalovirus exposure and HLA in healthy donors. 13 Jbeta primers and 60 Vbeta primers were used for the PCR. The assay was immunoSEQ multiplex PCR, and TCRdb's table has in-frame clones only and misses some. The repertoire consists of around 110,000 clones, with approximately 71% occurring once and the leading ten covering 2% to 3%. The material sequenced was PBMCs. The receptor set was obtained from a man aged 40-49 years in good health and CMV-seronegative.

The J gene is TRBJ2-2, the V gene TRBV5-1; no firm D call. Germline V lookup: CDR1 SGHRS, CDR2 YFSETQ. The CDR3 is made up of 15 amino acids. Deletions cut 4 bases from V and 1 base from J, with 11 bases between. This chain's CDR3 is CASSQSTGNTGELFF. CDR3 DNA sequence: TGCGCCAGCAGCCAGTCCACGGGGAACACCGGGGAGCTGTTTTTT.

A few counts support this clone. This specimen includes other DNA sequences encoding the same CDR3. V usage is TRBV19 and J usage is TRBJ2-3, with 9 nucleotides matching TRBD1. The germline gives CDR1 LNHDA, CDR2 SQIVND (reference sequence). The ends lost 1 base at V and 4 bases at J; junction bases unmatched: 0. This CDR3 is 14 amino acids long. CDR3 coding DNA: TGTGCCAGTAGTATAGGACAGGGGGCAGATACGCAGTATTTT. Amino acid sequence: CASSIGQGADTQYF.

The CDR3, as DNA: TGTGCCAGCAGCCAAGGACGGACAGGGTCGTACGAGCAGTACTTC. Translation gives CASSQGRTGSYEQYF. This chain joins TRBV4-2 and TRBJ2-7; TRBD1 matches at 8 bases. The J segment lost 4 bases and the V segment lost 1 base, leaving 6 bases of the junction unmatched. The CDR3 totals 15 residues. Germline-derived CDR1 and CDR2 are LGHNA and YNFKEQ.

The table lists this clone with a count of one. This rearrangement joins TRBV5-1 to TRBJ1-1; 7 bases agree with TRBD1. The CDR3 length is 16 residues. V dropped 0 bases and J dropped 1; count of bases not matched to a gene: 6. The germline gives CDR1 SGHRS, CDR2 YFSETQ. CDR3 loop: CASSLAPGQWNTEAFF. The CDR3 nucleotides are TGCGCCAGCAGCTTGGCCCCGGGACAGTGGAACACTGAAGCTTTCTTT.

The sample holds one count of this clone. CDR3 in amino acids: CASSSGNRGSGPAEAFF. In DNA form, the CDR3 reads TGCGCCAGCAGCTCCGGGAACAGGGGGAGTGGGCCCGCTGAAGCTTTCTTT. The V gene is TRBV5-1, the J gene TRBJ1-1; TRBD1 aligns across 8 bases. The J segment lost 6 bases and the V segment lost 3 bases, leaving 16 bases of the junction unmatched. Germline loops: CDR1 SGHRS, CDR2 YFSETQ. The CDR3 totals 17 residues. The variable domain in full, completed from reference TRBV5-1 and TRBJ1-1, reads KAGVTQTPRYLIKTRGQQVTLSCSPISGHRSVSWYQQTPGQGLQFLFEYFSETQRNKGNFPGRFSGRQFSNSRSEMNVSTLELGDSALYLCASSSGNRGSGPAEAFFGQGTRLTVV.

The rearrangement joins TRBV28 to TRBJ1-3, with 8 bases lining up with TRBD1. V lost 2 bases and J lost 4; bases outside the gene matches: 7. This CDR3 contains 16 residues. Germline loops: CDR1 MDHEN, CDR2 SYDVKM. In DNA, the CDR3 is TGTGCCAGCAGTTTAGGAGTCAGGGGGCTAGGAAACACCATATATTTT. The encoded protein is CASSLGVRGLGNTIYF. The full variable domain, rest sourced from reference TRBV28 and TRBJ1-3, is DVKVTQSSRYLVKRTGEKVFLECVQDMDHENMFWYRQDPGLGLRLIYFSYDVKMKEKGDIPEGYSVSREKKERFSLILESASTNQTSMYLCASSLGVRGLGNTIYFGEGSWLTVV.

The chain joins TRBV7-9 to TRBJ1-5; D is undetermined. The CDR3 spans 16 residues. Germline loops: CDR1 SEHNR, CDR2 FQNEAQ (reference sequence). Between the trimmed V and J ends, which lost 5 bases and 1 base, there was a span of 15 bases. The CDR3 loop reads CASSQGGWASNQPQHF. CDR3 nucleotide sequence: TGTGCCAGCAGCCAAGGAGGGTGGGCCAGCAATCAGCCCCAGCATTTT.

The rearrangement links TRBV5-5 to TRBJ1-5; 9 nucleotides align to TRBD1. With V trimmed by 4 bases and J by 0 bases, 5 bases remained unmatched. This CDR3 has 16 amino acids. Germline V CDR1 and CDR2: SGHKS, YYEKEE (reference sequence). The CDR3 DNA reads TGTGCCAGCAGCCAAACAGGGGGCCTTAGCAATCAGCCCCAGCATTTT. This codes for CASSQTGGLSNQPQHF.

The rearrangement joins TRBV7-2 to TRBJ2-7; 10 bases are shared with TRBD1. Germline CDR1 SGHTA, CDR2 FQGNSA. This CDR3 spans 14 amino acids. Germline trimming cut 3 bases from V and 6 bases from J; bases unmatched to any gene: 5. The CDR3 sequence: CASSLGDRGLEQYF. The CDR3 nucleotides read TGTGCCAGCAGCTTGGGAGACAGGGGGCTCGAGCAGTACTTC.